The clone carrying this TCR beta chain was seen only once. The source of the sample is a study of blood T cell repertoires in COVID-19. The CDR3 totals 13 residues. J was trimmed by 5 bases and V by 9 bases; bases with no gene match: 7. Germline CDR1 and CDR2: MNHGY and SAAAGT. Profiling relied on immunoSEQ multiplex PCR, and the TCRdb table lists in-frame clones only, not all of them. The repertoire consists of under 150,000 clones, with 88% occurring once and the leading ten covering 1.5% to 1.7%. The chain couples TRBV6-8 to TRBJ2-7; 10 nucleotides align to TRBD1. Sequencing used peripheral blood. This TCR derives from a human donor in a cohort sampled during active COVID-19. The CDR3, as DNA: TGTGCCAGTTCCGGGACAGGGGACCACGAGCAGTACTTC. It codes for CASSGTGDHEQYF.